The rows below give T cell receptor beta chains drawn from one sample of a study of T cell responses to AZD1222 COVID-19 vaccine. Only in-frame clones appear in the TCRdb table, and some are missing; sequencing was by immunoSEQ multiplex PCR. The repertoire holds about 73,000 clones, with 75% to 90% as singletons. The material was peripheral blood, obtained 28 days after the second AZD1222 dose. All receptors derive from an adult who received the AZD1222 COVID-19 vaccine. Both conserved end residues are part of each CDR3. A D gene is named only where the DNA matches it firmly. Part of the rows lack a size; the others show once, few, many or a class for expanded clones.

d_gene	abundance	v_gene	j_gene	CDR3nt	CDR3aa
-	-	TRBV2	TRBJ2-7	TGTGCCAGCAGTGTGGACTCCACGAGCTCCTACGAGCAGTACTTC	CASSVDSTSSYEQYF
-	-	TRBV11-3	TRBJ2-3	TGTGCCAGCAGCTTTCGACTAAACACAGATACGCAGTATTTT	CASSFRLNTDTQYF
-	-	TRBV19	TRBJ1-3	TGTGCCAGTAGTAATCAGGGTGCTCGGAACACCATATATTTT	CASSNQGARNTIYF
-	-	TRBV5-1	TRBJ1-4	TGCGCCAGCAGCGGAGGGACAAGAGAGAATGAAAAACTGTTTTTT	CASSGGTRENEKLFF
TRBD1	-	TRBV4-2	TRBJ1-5	TGTGCCAGCAGCCAAGATTTTGCAAGGGACAGGGGGAATCAGCCCCAGCATTTT	CASSQDFARDRGNQPQHF
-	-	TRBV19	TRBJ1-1	TGTGCCAGTAGTACGTGGGTAGAAGCTTTCTTT	CASSTWVEAFF
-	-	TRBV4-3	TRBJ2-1	TGCGCCAGCAGCCAAGACGGAGGGGGGCCGCCCTACAATGAGCAGTTCTTC	CASSQDGGGPPYNEQFF
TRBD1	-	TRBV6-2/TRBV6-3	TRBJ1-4	TGTGCCAGCAGTTACGCCCGGACAGGGGGAGCCGAAAAACTGTTTTTT	CASSYARTGGAEKLFF
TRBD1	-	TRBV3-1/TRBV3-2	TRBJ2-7	TGTGCCAGCAGCCAAGATGAGGGGGCCAACTCCTACGAGCAGTACTTC	CASSQDEGANSYEQYF
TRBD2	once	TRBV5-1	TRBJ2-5	TGCGCCAGCAGCTGGGGGACTAGCGGGAGGGCGAAAGAGACCCAGTACTTC	CASSWGTSGRAKETQYF
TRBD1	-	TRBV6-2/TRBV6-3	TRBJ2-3	TGTGCCAGCAGCCACGGACAGGGGTCACGAGATACGCAGTATTTT	CASSHGQGSRDTQYF
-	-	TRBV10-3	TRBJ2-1	TGTGCCATCAGAAGAGGGACACAGAGCTCCTACAATGAGCAGTTCTTC	CAIRRGTQSSYNEQFF
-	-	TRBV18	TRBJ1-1	TGTGCCAGCTCACTCGGGAACACTGAAGCTTTCTTT	CASSLGNTEAFF
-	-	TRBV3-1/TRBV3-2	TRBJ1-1	TGTGCCAGCAGCCAAGATAAAGGGTTTACTGAAGCTTTCTTT	CASSQDKGFTEAFF
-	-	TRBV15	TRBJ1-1	TGTGCCACCAGCGGAAAACGGGTCACTGAAGCTTTCTTT	CATSGKRVTEAFF
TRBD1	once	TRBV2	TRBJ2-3	TGTGCCAGCAGTGACGGGACAGGGGTAGCAGATACGCAGTATTTT	CASSDGTGVADTQYF
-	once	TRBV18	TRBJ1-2	TGTGCCAGCTCACCAGAAACAGGCGGCTACACCTTC	CASSPETGGYTF
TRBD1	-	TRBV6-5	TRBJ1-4	TGTGCCAGCAGTTACTCCGGGACAGTTAATGAAAAACTGTTTTTT	CASSYSGTVNEKLFF
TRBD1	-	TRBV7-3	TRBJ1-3	TGTGCCAGCAGCTTAAACGGACAGGGGACTGGAAACACCATATATTTT	CASSLNGQGTGNTIYF
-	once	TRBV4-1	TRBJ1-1	TGCGCCAGCAGCCTGGGACGGACCACTGAAGCTTTCTTT	CASSLGRTTEAFF
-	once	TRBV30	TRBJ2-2	TGTGCCTGGAGGGGGGACACCGGGGAGCTGTTTTTT	CAWRGDTGELFF
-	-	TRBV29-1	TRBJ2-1	TGCAGCGTTGAAGGAGGGGTTGGCTCCTACAATGAGCAGTTCTTC	CSVEGGVGSYNEQFF
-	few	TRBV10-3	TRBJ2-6	TGTGCCATCAGTATGGTCAGGGGTTTATCTGGGGCCAACGTCCTGACTTTC	CAISMVRGLSGANVLTF
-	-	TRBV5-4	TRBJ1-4	TGTGCCAGCAGCCCAACAGGGCCAAATGAAAAACTGTTTTTT	CASSPTGPNEKLFF
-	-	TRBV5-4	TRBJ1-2	TGTGCCAGCAGCGAAGACAGAAACTATGGCTACACCTTC	CASSEDRNYGYTF
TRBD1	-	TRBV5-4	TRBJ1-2	TGTGCCAGCAGGGGCCCGACAGGGACTTATGGCTACACCTTC	CASRGPTGTYGYTF
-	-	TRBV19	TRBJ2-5	TGTGCCAGTAGTATAGGTGGACAGACCCAAGAGACCCAGTACTTC	CASSIGGQTQETQYF
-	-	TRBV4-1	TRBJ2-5	TGCGCCAGCAGCCAAGGTCCGAGGAGAGAGACCCAGTACTTC	CASSQGPRRETQYF
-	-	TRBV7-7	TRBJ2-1	TGTGCCAGCAGCCAGGGGGGGTTAGGTAGAGATGAGCAGTTCTTC	CASSQGGLGRDEQFF
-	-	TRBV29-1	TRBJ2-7	TGCAGCGTTGGGACAGACTACGAGCAGTACTTC	CSVGTDYEQYF
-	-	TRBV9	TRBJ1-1	TGTGCCAGCAGCGTAGATTTGGCACTGAACACTGAAGCTTTCTTT	CASSVDLALNTEAFF
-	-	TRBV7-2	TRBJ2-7	TGTGCCAGCAGCTCAGGATTCTACGAGCAGTACTTC	CASSSGFYEQYF
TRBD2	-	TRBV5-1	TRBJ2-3	TGCGCCAGCAGCCCCGAGGGGGGACTAGCGCCAGATACGCAGTATTTT	CASSPEGGLAPDTQYF
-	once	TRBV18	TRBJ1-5	TGTGCCAGCTCACCAGACTCCTACGGCAATCAGCCCCAGCATTTT	CASSPDSYGNQPQHF
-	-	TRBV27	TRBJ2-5	TGTGCCAGCAGTTTCACTAGGGGGTCAGAGACCCAGTACTTC	CASSFTRGSETQYF
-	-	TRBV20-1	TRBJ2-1	TGCAGTGCTAGTGGTAGCCCTAATTCCTACAATGAGCAGTTCTTC	CSASGSPNSYNEQFF
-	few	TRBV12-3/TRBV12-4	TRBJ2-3	TGTGCCAGCAGTCGTGGGGATACGCAGTATTTT	CASSRGDTQYF
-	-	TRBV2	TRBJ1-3	TGTGCCAGCAGTCCCAGGGTCGACCCCTCTGGAAACACCATATATTTT	CASSPRVDPSGNTIYF
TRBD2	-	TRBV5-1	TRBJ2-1	TGCGCCAGCAGCTTGGGTGGTAGCGGGAGCGATGAGCAGTTCTTC	CASSLGGSGSDEQFF
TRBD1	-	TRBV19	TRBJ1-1	TGTGCCAGTAGTATCTTAGGGGGCGCCGGGAACACTGAAGCTTTCTTT	CASSILGGAGNTEAFF
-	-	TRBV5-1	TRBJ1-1	TGCGCCAGCAGCTTGGCACTCTCGAACACTGAAGCTTTCTTT	CASSLALSNTEAFF
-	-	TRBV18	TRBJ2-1	TGTGCCAGCTCACCAAAGAAACTGATGAATGAGCAGTTCTTC	CASSPKKLMNEQFF
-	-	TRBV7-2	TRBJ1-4	TGTGCCAGCAGCCCGTGGGCTAATGAAAAACTGTTTTTT	CASSPWANEKLFF
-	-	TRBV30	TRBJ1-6	TGTGCCTGGACCACAACCTCGGGGATCTATAATTCACCCCTCCACTTT	CAWTTTSGIYNSPLHF
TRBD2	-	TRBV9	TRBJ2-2	TGTGCCAGCAGCGCACCAATTAGCGGGCCTAACACCGGGGAGCTGTTTTTT	CASSAPISGPNTGELFF
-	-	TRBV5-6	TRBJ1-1	TGTGCCAGCAGCTTGCTAGGGGGCACTGAAGCTTTCTTT	CASSLLGGTEAFF
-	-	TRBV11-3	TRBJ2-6	TGTGCCAGCAGCTTAGGGCTTTCCGGGCCTGGGGCCAACGTCCTGACTTTC	CASSLGLSGPGANVLTF
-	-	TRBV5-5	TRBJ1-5	TGTGCCAGCAGTCGGGGCAGTAGCAATCAGCCCCAGCATTTT	CASSRGSSNQPQHF
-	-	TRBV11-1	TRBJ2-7	TGTGCCAGCAGTCAAGATCGGGGGCATATGACCTACGAGCAGTACTTC	CASSQDRGHMTYEQYF
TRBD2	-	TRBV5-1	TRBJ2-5	TGCGCCAGCAGCTGGGGACTAGCGGGCGCTGAGGCGCAGACCCAGTACTTC	CASSWGLAGAEAQTQYF
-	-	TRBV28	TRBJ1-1	TGTGCCAGCAGCCTCGTTATGAACACTGAAGCTTTCTTT	CASSLVMNTEAFF
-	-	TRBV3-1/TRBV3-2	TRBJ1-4	TGTGCCAGCAGCCAAGGGACCTTAGGACAAAAACTGTTTTTT	CASSQGTLGQKLFF
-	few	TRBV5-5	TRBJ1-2	TGTGCCAGCAGCCAAAGAGTGGACTATGGCTACACCTTC	CASSQRVDYGYTF